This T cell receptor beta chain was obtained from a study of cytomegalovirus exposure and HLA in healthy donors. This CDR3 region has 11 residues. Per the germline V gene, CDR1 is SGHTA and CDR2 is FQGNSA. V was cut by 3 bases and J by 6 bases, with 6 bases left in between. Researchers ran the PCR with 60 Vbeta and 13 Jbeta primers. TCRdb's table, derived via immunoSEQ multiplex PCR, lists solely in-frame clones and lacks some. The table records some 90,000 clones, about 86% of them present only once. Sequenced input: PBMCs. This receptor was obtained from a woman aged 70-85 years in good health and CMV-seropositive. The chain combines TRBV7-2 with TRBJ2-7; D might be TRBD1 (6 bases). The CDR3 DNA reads TGTGCCAGCAGCTTCAGGGGCGAGCAGTACTTC. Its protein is CASSFRGEQYF. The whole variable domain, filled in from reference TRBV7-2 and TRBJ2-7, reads GAGVSQSPSNKVTEKGKDVELRCDPISGHTALYWYRQSLGQGLEFLIYFQGNSAPDKSGLPSDRFSAERTGGSVSTLTIQRTQQEDSAVYLCASSFRGEQYFGPGTRLTVT.